The T cell receptor beta chain under discussion was sequenced for a study of shared clonotypes between healthy human individuals. Whole-study results and caveats: Against clonotypes common to all four donors, non-shared ones had lower generation probabilities. Depth was large, yet rarefaction showed that sorted-subset sequencing was incomplete. Generally, naive subsets came out with larger estimated richness than memory subsets.

Negatively enriched CD4+ T cells were divided by CD45RA into naive and memory. TCRdb keeps only in-frame clones here, not all; method: immunoSEQ multiplex PCR. Of about 2.5 million clones listed, approximately 90% are singletons. On this clone itself: Its matching antigen is unknown.

Germline CDR1 and CDR2: SGDLS and YYNGEE. CDR3 length equals 14 residues. V was cut by 2 bases and J by 4 bases, with 7 bases left in between. The sample comprised naive CD4+ T cells from PBMCs. The subset: CD45RA+ positively selected. The sequence was collected from a young man in good health. Some clones in this sample may be carry-over from other donors' samples. The genes are TRBV9 and TRBJ2-6; perhaps TRBD1 as D (5 bases). CDR3 amino acids: CASSVRQGANVLTF. The CDR3 DNA is TGTGCCAGCAGCGTTAGACAGGGGGCCAACGTCCTGACTTTC.